This entry lists 16 T cell receptor beta chains sequenced from one sample in a study of CD8+CD57+ T cells in acquired aplastic anemia. CDR3 and TCR beta VDJ profiling relied on a genomic DNA template. TCRdb reprocessed the reads via MiXCR and lists one record per CDR3 protein. The sample has 210,000 or so distinct CDR3 sequences, approximately 51% seen once; the top ten hold 15% to 20%. Patients selected for sequencing had displayed CD8+CD57+ cell expansion by flow cytometry. Sequenced input: sorted CD4+, CD8+, or CD8+CD57+ T cells (not recorded which) from PBMCs. All receptors come from a human donor with aplastic anemia.

There are many counts of this clonotype. The rearrangement links TRBV20-1 to TRBJ2-5, with 7 bases fitting TRBD2. CDR3 length: 13 residues. CDR1 is DFQATT and CDR2 is SNEGSKA in the germline V gene (reference sequence). After removal of 5 bases from V and 5 bases from J, the junction contained 8 bases not matched to a gene. The CDR3 DNA reads TGCAGTGCTTTTGGACTAGATCGGGAGACCCAGTACTTC. It codes for CSAFGLDRETQYF.

The J gene is TRBJ1-6, the V gene TRBV10-3; D call uncertain. The CDR3 has 12 amino acids. Looked up from germline, CDR1 is ENHRY and CDR2 is SYGVKD. Trimming removed 0 bases from V and 13 bases from J, with 7 bases in between. CDR3 region: CAISESYQPLHF. CDR3 DNA sequence: TGTGCCATCAGTGAGTCTTATCAGCCCCTCCACTTT.

The V call is TRBV20-1, the J call TRBJ1-5, with D possibly being TRBD1 (6 bases). The CDR3 is 12 amino acids. Per the germline V gene, CDR1 is DFQATT and CDR2 is SNEGSKA (reference sequence). DNA for the CDR3: TGCAGCGGCAAAAGGGGGGGTCAGCCCCAGCATTTT. Protein: CSGKRGGQPQHF.

V and J are TRBV20-1 and TRBJ2-1; TRBD2 aligns across 9 bases. Trimming at V came to 7 bases and at J to 4 bases, leaving 8 bases not matched to a gene. This CDR3 has 14 amino acids. Germline V gives CDR1 DFQATT, CDR2 SNEGSKA (reference sequence). CDR3 sequence: CSVRSSGEYNEQFF. The CDR3 DNA reads TGCAGTGTTCGATCTAGCGGGGAGTACAATGAGCAGTTCTTC.

This clonotype appeared a few times. The chain employs TRBV3-1 and TRBJ1-3; D is uncertain. The CDR3 loop spans 13 amino acids. The germline V and J ends were trimmed by 2 bases and 4 bases, with 6 bases remaining between them. The germline V gene encodes CDR1 LGHDT and CDR2 YNNKEL (reference sequence). CDR3 loop: CASSQYEGNTIYF. Here the CDR3 DNA reads TGTGCCAGCAGCCAATACGAGGGAAACACCATATATTTT.

The chain recombines TRBV19 with TRBJ1-4, with D unresolved. V shed 3 bases and J shed 8 bases, with 10 bases lying between them. This CDR3 has 13 residues. Germline-derived CDR1 and CDR2 are LNHDA and SQIVND (reference sequence). CDR3 protein: CASSIPDTEKLFF. CDR3 DNA: TGTGCCAGTAGTATCCCAGATACGGAAAAACTGTTTTTT. The whole variable domain, filled in from reference TRBV19 and TRBJ1-4, reads DGGITQSPKYLFRKEGQNVTLSCEQNLNHDAMYWYRQDPGQGLRLIYYSQIVNDFQKGDIAEGYSVSREKKESFPLTVTSAQKNPTAFYLCASSIPDTEKLFFGSGTQLSVL.

The V and J genes are TRBV10-1 and TRBJ2-7; D is unresolved. The V gene's germline CDR1 is WNHNN and CDR2 SYGVQD (reference sequence). The CDR3 covers 12 residues. With 1 base removed from V and 6 bases from J, the gap between germline ends came to 7 bases. CDR3 in amino acids: CASSEWAGEQYF. The CDR3 DNA sequence: TGCGCCAGCAGTGAGTGGGCAGGCGAGCAGTACTTC.

The gene calls are TRBV2 and TRBJ2-3, with D perhaps given as TRBD1 or TRBD2 (5 bases each). The CDR3 is 13 amino acids. Germline assignment: CDR1 SNHLY and CDR2 FYNNEI. Between the trimmed V and J ends, which lost 5 bases and 0 bases, there was a span of 6 bases. The CDR3 reads CASSRDSTDTQYF. CDR3 DNA: TGTGCCAGCAGTAGGGACAGCACAGATACGCAGTATTTT.

The table lists this clonotype with many counts. The chain employs TRBV12-3 or TRBV12-4 and TRBJ1-2, with TRBD1 matching over 8 bases. The CDR3 extends over 12 amino acids. J lost 7 bases, V lost 6 bases, and 4 bases had no gene match. The CDR3 loop reads CASRGQGGGYTF. CDR3 DNA: TGTGCCAGCAGAGGACAGGGAGGTGGCTACACCTTC.

V usage is TRBV12-5 and J usage is TRBJ2-7; 7 bases match TRBD1. The J segment lost 6 bases and the V segment lost 2 bases, leaving 13 bases of the junction unmatched. The CDR3 runs to 16 residues. The germline V gene encodes CDR1 LGHNT and CDR2 FRNRAP. The CDR3 here is CASGLTNRGFSSEQYF. CDR3 nucleotide sequence: TGTGCTAGTGGTTTGACAAACAGGGGTTTTTCTTCCGAGCAGTACTTC. Full variable domain (remainder filled in from reference TRBV12-5 and TRBJ2-7): DARVTQTPRHKVTEMGQEVTMRCQPILGHNTVFWYRQTMMQGLELLAYFRNRAPLDDSGMPKDRFSAEMPDATLATLKIQPSEPRDSAVYFCASGLTNRGFSSEQYFGPGTRLTVT.

The CDR3 coding sequence is TGTGCCAGTAAAGAACAGGGGGTGTACGAGCAGTACTTC. It codes for CASKEQGVYEQYF. The chain joins TRBV2 to TRBJ2-7, with 8 bases identical to TRBD1. CDR1 is SNHLY, CDR2 FYNNEI, per germline. With V trimmed by 9 bases and J by 4 bases, 8 bases remained unmatched. This CDR3 contains 13 residues. Full variable domain (rest looked up from reference TRBV2 and TRBJ2-7): EPEVTQTPSHQVTQMGQEVILRCVPISNHLYFYWYRQILGQKVEFLVSFYNNEISEKSEIFDDQFSVERPDGSNFTLKIRSTKLEDSAMYFCASKEQGVYEQYFGPGTRLTVT.

The chain is built from TRBV4-1 and TRBJ2-7; 9 positions agree with TRBD2. The CDR3 covers 15 residues. Germline CDR1 reads MGHRA; CDR2 reads YSYEKL. V was clipped by 0 bases and J by 3 bases; unmatched bases: 3. The CDR3 DNA sequence: TGCGCCAGCAGCCAAGAGCGGGGGGGTAACTACGAGCAGTACTTC. Its translation is CASSQERGGNYEQYF.

This clonotype was found a few times. This chain connects TRBV20-1 to TRBJ2-7, with a possible D match to TRBD1 (6 bases). The CDR3 length is 14 residues. The V gene's germline CDR1 is DFQATT and CDR2 SNEGSKA (reference sequence). CDR3 DNA: TGCAGCGTGGGACAACTTACCGCCTACAACGAGCAGTACTTC. Protein: CSVGQLTAYNEQYF.

CDR3 region: CASSSWDRGLYGYTF. CDR3 DNA: TGTGCCAGCAGCTCATGGGACAGGGGGCTCTATGGCTACACCTTC. The genes are TRBV7-9 and TRBJ1-2; 12 bases align to TRBD1. The germline CDR1 and CDR2 sequences are SEHNR and FQNEAQ (reference sequence). The CDR3 loop spans 15 amino acids. The V and J ends lost 4 bases and 4 bases, in that order; junction bases with no gene match: 4.

This clonotype was recorded many times. The chain recombines TRBV12-3 or TRBV12-4 with TRBJ1-5, with D maybe TRBD1 (5 bases). The CDR3 is made up of 14 amino acids. V gave up 3 bases and J gave up 2 bases, with 8 bases separating them. CDR3 sequence: CASSLGPGNQPQHF. CDR3 sequence (DNA): TGTGCCAGCAGTTTGGGGCCAGGCAATCAGCCCCAGCATTTT.

The chain links TRBV6-1 to TRBJ2-7, with 9 bases fitting TRBD2. CDR3 length: 17 amino acids. V shed 5 bases, J shed 7 bases, and the junction held 18 bases outside the gene matches. Germline-derived CDR1 and CDR2 are MNHNS and SASEGT. The CDR3: CASSSKGGGGAHNEQYF. Written as DNA, the CDR3 is TGTGCCAGCAGTTCAAAAGGTGGCGGGGGGGCCCACAATGAGCAGTACTTC.